The text below deals with one T cell receptor beta chain. Its target is unknown. Included in the TCR beta cDNA libraries were unique molecular identifiers. Between roughly 0.9 and 11 million T cells gave rise to 500,000 to 650,000 cDNA molecules. A single record per CDR3 protein comes from TCRdb applying MiXCR to the PCR reads. The sample contains some 690,000 distinct CDR3 sequences, roughly three fifths of which appear only once. The data derive from a study of post-analysis software for immune sequencing data. Turning to the study itself: As for disease course, relapsing-remitting, secondary progressive and progressive-relapsing multiple sclerosis were all included.

CDR1 and CDR2 (germline): SGDLS, YYNGEE. CDR3 length: 13 residues. Study results and caveats: Those samples that were prepared in the same batch co-clustered strongly by F measure. The five TRBV segments detected at higher frequency in patients than in controls included TRBV5-6, TRBV5-1 and TRBV20-1. Compared against controls, patients with multiple sclerosis displayed significantly lower normalized Chao1 diversity.

The clonotype was recovered from a girl aged 2-10 years with multiple sclerosis. The specimen sequenced was blood. The rearrangement joins TRBV9 to TRBJ2-7, with unresolved D. The end of the DNA aligns better with TRBJ2-4, so the J call may be wrong. CDR3 protein: CASSRRSPDIQYF. Written as DNA, the CDR3 is TGTGCCAGCAGCCGACGGAGTCCGGACATTCAGTACTTC.